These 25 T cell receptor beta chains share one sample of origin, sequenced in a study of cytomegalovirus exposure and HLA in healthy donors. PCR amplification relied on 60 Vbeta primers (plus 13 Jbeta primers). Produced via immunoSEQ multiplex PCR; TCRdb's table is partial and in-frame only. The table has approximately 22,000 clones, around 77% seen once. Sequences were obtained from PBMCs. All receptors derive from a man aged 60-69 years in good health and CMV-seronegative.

For the CDR3, the DNA is TGTGCCAGCAAACGCCAGGGGGGCGAGTACGAGCAGTACTTC. This gives the protein CASKRQGGEYEQYF. This sequence joins TRBV6-5 and TRBJ2-7; D is perhaps TRBD1 (7 bases). V lost 7 bases to trimming and J lost 4 bases, with 17 bases between them. CDR1 MNHEY and CDR2 SVGAGI come from the germline V gene. The CDR3 length is 14 residues.

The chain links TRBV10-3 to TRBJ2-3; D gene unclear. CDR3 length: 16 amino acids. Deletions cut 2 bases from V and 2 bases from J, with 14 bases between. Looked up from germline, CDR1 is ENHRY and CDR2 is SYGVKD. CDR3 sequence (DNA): TGTGCCATCAGTGAGGGAGCCTTAGCCAACACAGATACGCAGTATTTT. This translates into CAISEGALANTDTQYF.

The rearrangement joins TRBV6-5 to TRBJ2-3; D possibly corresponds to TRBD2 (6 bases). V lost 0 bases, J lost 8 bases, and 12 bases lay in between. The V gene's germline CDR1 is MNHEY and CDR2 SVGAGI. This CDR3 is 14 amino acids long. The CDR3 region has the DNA TGTGCCAGCAGTTACTCGCGGGGACCGAGTACGCAGTATTTT. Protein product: CASSYSRGPSTQYF.

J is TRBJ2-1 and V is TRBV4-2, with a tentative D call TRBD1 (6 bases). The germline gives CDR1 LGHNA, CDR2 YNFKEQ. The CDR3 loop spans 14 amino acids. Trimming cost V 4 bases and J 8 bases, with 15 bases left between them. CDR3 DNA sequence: TGTGCCAGCAGCCCGTCCCAGAGGGGGTATGAGCAGTTCTTC. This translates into CASSPSQRGYEQFF.

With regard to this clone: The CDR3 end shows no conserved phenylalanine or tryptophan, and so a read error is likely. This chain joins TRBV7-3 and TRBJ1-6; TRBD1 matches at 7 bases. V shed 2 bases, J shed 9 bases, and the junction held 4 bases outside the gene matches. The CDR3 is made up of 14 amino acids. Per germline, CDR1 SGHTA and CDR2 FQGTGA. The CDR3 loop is CASSLRPGGSPLHS. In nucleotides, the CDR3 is TGTGCCAGCAGCTTACGACCAGGGGGTTCACCCCTCCACTCT.

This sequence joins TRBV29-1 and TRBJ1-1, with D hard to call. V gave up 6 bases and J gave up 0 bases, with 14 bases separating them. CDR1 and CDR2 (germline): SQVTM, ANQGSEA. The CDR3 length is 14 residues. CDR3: CSVGIGRMNTEAFF. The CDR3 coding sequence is TGCAGCGTCGGGATCGGACGGATGAACACTGAAGCTTTCTTT.

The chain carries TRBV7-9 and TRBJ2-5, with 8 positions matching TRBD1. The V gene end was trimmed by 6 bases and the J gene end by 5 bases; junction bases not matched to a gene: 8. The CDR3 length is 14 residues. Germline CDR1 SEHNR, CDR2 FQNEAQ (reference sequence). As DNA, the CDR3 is TGTGCCAGCAGTTTGAGTACAGGGGGGGAGACCCAGTACTTC. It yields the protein CASSLSTGGETQYF.

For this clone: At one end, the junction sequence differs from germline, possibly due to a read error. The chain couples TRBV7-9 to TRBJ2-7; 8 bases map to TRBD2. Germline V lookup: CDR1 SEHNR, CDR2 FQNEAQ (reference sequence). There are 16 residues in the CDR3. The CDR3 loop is CSSSSVRGGASYEQYF. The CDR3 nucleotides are TGTTCCAGCAGCTCGGTACGGGGGGGGGCATCCTACGAGCAGTACTTC.

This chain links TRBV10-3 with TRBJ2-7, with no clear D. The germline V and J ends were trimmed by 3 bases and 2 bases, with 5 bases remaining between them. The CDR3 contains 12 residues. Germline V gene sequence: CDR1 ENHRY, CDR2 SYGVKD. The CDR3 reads CAISDRAYEQYF. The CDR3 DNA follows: TGTGCCATCAGTGACCGGGCCTACGAGCAGTACTTC.

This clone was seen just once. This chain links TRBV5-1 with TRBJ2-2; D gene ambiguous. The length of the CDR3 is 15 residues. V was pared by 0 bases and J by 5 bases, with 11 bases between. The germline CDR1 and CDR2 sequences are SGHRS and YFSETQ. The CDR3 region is CASSLVQTRTGELFF. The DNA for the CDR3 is TGCGCCAGCAGCTTGGTTCAGACCAGGACCGGGGAGCTGTTTTTT.

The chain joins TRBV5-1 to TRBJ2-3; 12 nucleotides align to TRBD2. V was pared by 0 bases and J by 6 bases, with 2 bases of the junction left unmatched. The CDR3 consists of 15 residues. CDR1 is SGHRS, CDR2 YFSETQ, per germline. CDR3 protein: CASSLGLAGVDTQYF. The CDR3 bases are TGCGCCAGCAGCTTGGGACTAGCGGGAGTCGATACGCAGTATTTT.

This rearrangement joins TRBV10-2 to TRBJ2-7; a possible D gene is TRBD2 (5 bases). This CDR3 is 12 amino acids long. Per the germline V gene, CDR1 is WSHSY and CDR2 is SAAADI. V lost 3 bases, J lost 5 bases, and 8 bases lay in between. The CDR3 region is CASSDPRDEQYF. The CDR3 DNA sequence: TGCGCCAGCAGTGATCCGAGGGACGAGCAGTACTTC.

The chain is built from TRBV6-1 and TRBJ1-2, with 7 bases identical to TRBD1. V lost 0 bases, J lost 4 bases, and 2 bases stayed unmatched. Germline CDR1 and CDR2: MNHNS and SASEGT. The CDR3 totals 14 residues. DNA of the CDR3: TGTGCCAGCAGTGAAGCGCGGACAGGCTATGGCTACACCTTC. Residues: CASSEARTGYGYTF.

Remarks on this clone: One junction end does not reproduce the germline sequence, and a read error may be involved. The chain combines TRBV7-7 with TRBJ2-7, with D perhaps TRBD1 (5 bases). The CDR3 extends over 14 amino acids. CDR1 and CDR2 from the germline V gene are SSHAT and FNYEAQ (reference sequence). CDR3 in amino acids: CASSPLGRWDEQYF. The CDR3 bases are TGTGCTAGCAGCCCGCTGGGGCGATGGGACGAGCAGTACTTC.

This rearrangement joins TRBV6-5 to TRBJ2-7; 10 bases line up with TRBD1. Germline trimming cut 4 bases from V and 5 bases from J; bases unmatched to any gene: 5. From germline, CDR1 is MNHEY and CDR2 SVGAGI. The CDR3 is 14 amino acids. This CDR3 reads CASSFGTGAHEQYF. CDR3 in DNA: TGTGCCAGCAGTTTCGGGACAGGGGCGCACGAGCAGTACTTC.

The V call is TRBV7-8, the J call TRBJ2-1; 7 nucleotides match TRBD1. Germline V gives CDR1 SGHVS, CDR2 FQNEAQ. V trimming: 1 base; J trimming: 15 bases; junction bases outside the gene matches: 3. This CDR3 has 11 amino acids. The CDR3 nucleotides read TGTGCCAGCAGCTTAGGTCAGGGGGTGTTCTTC. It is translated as CASSLGQGVFF.

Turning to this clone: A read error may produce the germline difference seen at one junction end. CDR3 nucleotide sequence: TGTGCCAGCAGGGACAGCTCCAACGAGCAGTACTTC. Translated: CASRDSSNEQYF. J is TRBJ2-7 and V is TRBV6-1, with TRBD1 as a possible D gene (6 bases). This CDR3 spans 12 amino acids. CDR1 MNHNS and CDR2 SASEGT come from the germline V gene.

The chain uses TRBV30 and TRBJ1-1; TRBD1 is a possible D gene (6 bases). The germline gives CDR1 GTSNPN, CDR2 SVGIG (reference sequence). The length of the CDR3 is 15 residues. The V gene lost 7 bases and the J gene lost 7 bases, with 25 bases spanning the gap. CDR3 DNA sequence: TGTGCCTCTTCCCTTCTCTGGACAGTGCGGATTGAAGCTTTCTTT. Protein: CASSLLWTVRIEAFF.

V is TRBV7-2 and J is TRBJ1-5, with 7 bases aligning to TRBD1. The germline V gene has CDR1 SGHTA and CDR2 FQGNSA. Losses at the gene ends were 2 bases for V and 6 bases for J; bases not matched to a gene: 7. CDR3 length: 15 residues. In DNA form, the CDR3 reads TGTGCCAGCAGCTTACGGGGACAGCTATTTCAGCCCCAGCATTTT. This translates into CASSLRGQLFQPQHF.

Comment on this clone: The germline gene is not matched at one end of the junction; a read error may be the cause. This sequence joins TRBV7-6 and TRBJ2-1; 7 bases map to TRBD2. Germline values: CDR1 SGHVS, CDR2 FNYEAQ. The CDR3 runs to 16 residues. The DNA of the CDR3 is TGTGCCAGCAGTTTAGTTGCTGCGGGAGCCTACAATGAGCAGTTCTTC. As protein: CASSLVAAGAYNEQFF.

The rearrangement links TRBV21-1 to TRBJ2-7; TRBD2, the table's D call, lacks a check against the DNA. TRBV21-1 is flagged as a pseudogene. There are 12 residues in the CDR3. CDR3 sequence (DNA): TGTGCCAGAAGAAGGGAGTACTACGAGCAGTACTTC. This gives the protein CARRREYYEQYF.

Written as DNA, the CDR3 is TGTGCCAGCAGTGGACGTTATGACCGCCCTAGGGGCACTGAAGCTTTCTTT. Amino acid sequence: CASSGRYDRPRGTEAFF. V is TRBV2 and J is TRBJ1-1, with a possible D match to TRBD1 (5 bases). V lost 4 bases, J lost 4 bases, and 22 bases lay in between. Germline V gene lookup returns CDR1 SNHLY and CDR2 FYNNEI. The CDR3 is 17 amino acids.

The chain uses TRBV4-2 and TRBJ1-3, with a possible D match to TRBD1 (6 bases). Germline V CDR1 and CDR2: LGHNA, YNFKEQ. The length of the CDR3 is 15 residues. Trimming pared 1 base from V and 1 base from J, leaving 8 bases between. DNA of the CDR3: TGTGCCAGCAGCCAAGGTCAGGGGTCTGGAAACACCATATATTTT. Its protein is CASSQGQGSGNTIYF.

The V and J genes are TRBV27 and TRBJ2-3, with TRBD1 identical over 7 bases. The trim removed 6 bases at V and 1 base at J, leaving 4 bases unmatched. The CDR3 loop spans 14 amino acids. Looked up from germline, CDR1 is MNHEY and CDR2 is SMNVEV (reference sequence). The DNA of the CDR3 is TGTGCCAGCAGCCAACAGGGGCGCACAGATACGCAGTATTTT. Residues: CASSQQGRTDTQYF.

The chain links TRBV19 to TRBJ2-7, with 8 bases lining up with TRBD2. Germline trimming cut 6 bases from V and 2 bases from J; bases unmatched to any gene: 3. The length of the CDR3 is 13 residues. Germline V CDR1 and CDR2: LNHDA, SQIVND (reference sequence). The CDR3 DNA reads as TGTGCCAGTAGCGGGAGGGACCCCTACGAGCAGTACTTC. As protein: CASSGRDPYEQYF.